These 14 T cell receptor beta chains came from one sample sequenced in a study of T cell responses to AZD1222 COVID-19 vaccine. The repertoire was sequenced with immunoSEQ multiplex PCR; TCRdb's copy has only in-frame clones and lacks some. This sample has approximately 150,000 clones, with approximately 90% found just once. Sequenced here: peripheral blood, sampled on day 0 of MenACWY control vaccination. The receptors were gathered from an adult in good health.

V gene TRBV6-2 or TRBV6-3 combines with J gene TRBJ2-7; a possible D gene is TRBD2 (5 bases). The germline gives CDR1 MNHEY, CDR2 SVGEGT. There are 15 residues in the CDR3. V was shortened by 0 bases and J by 3 bases, with 12 bases between the two germline ends. DNA for the CDR3: TGTGCCAGCAGTTACTCTGCGGGTGGTCGCTACGAGCAGTACTTC. This gives the protein CASSYSAGGRYEQYF.

The rearrangement joins TRBV7-2 to TRBJ2-1; D may correspond to TRBD1 or TRBD2 (5 bases each). CDR3 length: 15 amino acids. V lost 1 base to trimming and J lost 7 bases, with 14 bases between them. CDR1 is SGHTA and CDR2 is FQGNSA in the germline V gene. In nucleotides, the CDR3 is TGTGCCAGCAGCTTAGGTGGGGGTACACGTAATGAGCAGTTCTTC. This gives the protein CASSLGGGTRNEQFF.

This clone occurred a few times. This chain connects TRBV21-1 to TRBJ1-5. TRBV21-1 is described as a pseudogene. The CDR3 covers 13 residues. The CDR3 bases are TGTGCCAGCAGCAGAGGACCGGATCAGCCCCAGCATTTT. This encodes CASSRGPDQPQHF.

This sequence joins TRBV24-1 and TRBJ2-6; unclear D gene. Germline CDR1 KGHDR, CDR2 SFDVKD. The CDR3 loop spans 15 amino acids. Trimming removed 9 bases from V and 2 bases from J, with 13 bases in between. The CDR3 DNA reads TGTGCCACCGGTTCAATAACCCCTGGGGCCAACGTCCTGACTTTC. Translation: CATGSITPGANVLTF.

V gene TRBV19 combines with J gene TRBJ2-3; TRBD2 might be the D (6 bases). Trimming stripped 3 bases from V and 2 bases from J, with 12 bases between. CDR1 and CDR2 from the germline V gene are LNHDA and SQIVND (reference sequence). There are 15 residues in the CDR3. CDR3: CASSISRGITDTQYF. The CDR3 nucleotides are TGTGCCAGTAGTATCTCGCGCGGGATCACAGATACGCAGTATTTT.

V and J are TRBV7-2 and TRBJ2-1, with D tentatively TRBD2 (6 bases). V was trimmed by 5 bases and J by 10 bases, leaving 12 bases between them. In germline, CDR1 is SGHTA, CDR2 FQGNSA. The CDR3 has 12 residues. CDR3 coding DNA: TGTGCCAGCAGCCCGGAGGGAGAGGAGCAGTTCTTC. Protein: CASSPEGEEQFF.

The rearrangement uses TRBV6-2 or TRBV6-3 and TRBJ1-2; 7 bases are a match to TRBD1. The CDR3 spans 14 residues. The junction had 9 bases not matched to a gene; V was cut back by 4 bases and J by 7 bases. Germline V gene sequence: CDR1 MNHEY, CDR2 SVGEGT. CDR3 in DNA: TGTGCCAGCAGTTCGAGAAGGGGGCGCGTTGGCTACACCTTC. Its translation: CASSSRRGRVGYTF.

CDR3 DNA sequence: TGTGCCAGCAGCCCCAACAGGGTAGACACCATATATTTT. This translates into CASSPNRVDTIYF. The V call is TRBV7-2, the J call TRBJ1-3; a weak D match, TRBD1 (6 bases). Trimming cost V 5 bases and J 8 bases, with 13 bases left between them. CDR3 length: 13 amino acids. Germline V CDR1 and CDR2: SGHTA, FQGNSA.

CDR3 region: CASSLRSGGFYNEQFF. The DNA for the CDR3 is TGTGCCAGCAGCTTACGTAGCGGGGGGTTCTACAATGAGCAGTTCTTC. This rearrangement joins TRBV11-3 to TRBJ2-1, with 10 bases that match TRBD2. Looked up from germline, CDR1 is SGHNT and CDR2 is YENEEA. The V gene end was trimmed by 2 bases and the J gene end by 3 bases; junction bases not matched to a gene: 4. The CDR3 runs 16 residues.

J is TRBJ1-2 and V is TRBV30; 8 bases agree with TRBD1. With 8 bases clipped from V and 4 bases from J, the junction kept 6 bases outside the gene matches. Germline loops: CDR1 GTSNPN, CDR2 SVGIG (reference sequence). The CDR3 extends over 12 amino acids. Here the CDR3 DNA reads TGTGCCGCGGGACAGGTCGTCTATGGCTACACCTTC. Protein: CAAGQVVYGYTF. The full variable domain, its missing parts supplied by reference TRBV30 and TRBJ1-2, is SQTIHQWPATLVQPVGSPLSLECTVEGTSNPNLYWYRQAAGRGLQLLFYSVGIGQISSEVPQNLSASRPQDRQFILSSKKLLLSDSGFYLCAAGQVVYGYTFGSGTRLTVV.

This clone was recorded once. The chain recombines TRBV9 with TRBJ2-1, with 8 bases aligning to TRBD1. CDR3 size: 14 residues. Unmatched junction bases numbered 7, after V lost 0 bases and J lost 11 bases. Germline loops: CDR1 SGDLS, CDR2 YYNGEE. CDR3 nucleotides: TGTGCCAGCAGCGTAGTTTCACAGGGGGTCAAGCAGTTCTTC. Amino acid sequence: CASSVVSQGVKQFF.

The rearrangement joins TRBV7-2 to TRBJ1-4, with D hard to call. Trimming took off 2 bases at V and 2 bases at J, with 6 bases between the two ends. The CDR3 spans 14 residues. In germline, CDR1 is SGHTA, CDR2 FQGNSA. CDR3 loop: CASSLYRTNEKLFF. CDR3 coding DNA: TGTGCCAGCAGCTTATATCGTACTAATGAAAAACTGTTTTTT.

About this clone itself: At the DNA level, this CDR3 is encoded by other sequences in the same sample as well. The CDR3 DNA reads as TGTGCCAGCAGCGTAAGAGGGGGAAACACCATATATTTT. This gives the protein CASSVRGGNTIYF. The chain uses TRBV9 and TRBJ1-3; D uncertain. Germline V gene data show CDR1 as SGDLS and CDR2 as YYNGEE. The CDR3 sequence is 13 residues long. Trimming cost V 1 base and J 4 bases, with 6 bases left between them. Together with reference TRBV9 and TRBJ1-3, the CDR3 gives the full variable domain: DSGVTQTPKHLITATGQRVTLRCSPRSGDLSVYWYQQSLDQGLQFLIQYYNGEERAKGNILERFSAQQFPDLHSELNLSSLELGDSALYFCASSVRGGNTIYFGEGSWLTVV.

V is TRBV5-1 and J is TRBJ2-7; D may be TRBD1 or TRBD2 (5 bases each). CDR3 length: 16 residues. V lost 4 bases, J lost 2 bases, and 19 bases lay in between. Germline-derived CDR1 and CDR2 are SGHRS and YFSETQ. Written as DNA, the CDR3 is TGCGCCAGCAGCCCCCGGGACCTGTCCGTCCCCTACGAGCAGTACTTC. Amino acid sequence: CASSPRDLSVPYEQYF.